This passage covers 18 T cell receptor beta chains from one sample sequenced in a study of monozygotic twins with inflammatory bowel disease. TCRdb re-called the 5' RACE reads; one entry per CDR3 protein, DNA not given. The table lists about 330,000 distinct CDR3 sequences, with 2% to 2.5% in the top ten. Sequenced sample: blood. Source of these receptors: a human donor with ulcerative colitis or Crohn's disease, or a healthy co-twin of an affected twin (not recorded which).

The J gene is TRBJ2-7, the V gene TRBV5-1; without DNA, the TCRdb call of TRBD1 cannot be checked. The length of the CDR3 is 15 residues. CDR1 is SGHRS, CDR2 YFSETQ, per germline. The CDR3 region is CASSYGGTVPYEQYF.

The genes are TRBV5-1 and TRBJ1-6. Germline CDR1 SGHRS, CDR2 YFSETQ. CDR3 length: 14 amino acids. CDR3 protein: CASRGGSYNSPLHF. The full variable domain, completed using reference TRBV5-1 and TRBJ1-6, is KAGVTQTPRYLIKTRGQQVTLSCSPISGHRSVSWYQQTPGQGLQFLFEYFSETQRNKGNFPGRFSGRQFSNSRSEMNVSTLELGDSALYLCASRGGSYNSPLHFGNGTRLTVT.

This chain connects TRBV12-3 or TRBV12-4 to TRBJ1-2; absent DNA, TCRdb's TRBD1 call cannot be checked. The length of the CDR3 is 12 residues. The chain's CDR3 is CASSTQGNGYTF.

The genes are TRBV5-6 and TRBJ2-7; checking the TCRdb D call of TRBD1 is not possible without DNA. This CDR3 spans 14 amino acids. CDR1 SGHDT and CDR2 YYEEEE come from the germline V gene. CDR3 sequence: CASTSGTGGYEQYF.

V usage is TRBV5-4 and J usage is TRBJ2-3; there is no DNA to check the TCRdb D call of TRBD2. Germline lookup yields CDR1 SGHNT and CDR2 YYREEE (reference sequence). The length of the CDR3 is 18 residues. Here the CDR3 reads CASSFRTSGASSTDTQYF. The entire variable domain, with the rest obtained from reference TRBV5-4 and TRBJ2-3, is as follows: ETGVTQSPTHLIKTRGQQVTLRCSSQSGHNTVSWYQQALGQGPQFIFQYYREEENGRGNFPPRFSGLQFPNYSSELNVNALELDDSALYLCASSFRTSGASSTDTQYFGPGTRLTVL.

The chain combines TRBV30 with TRBJ1-2; no DNA is available, so the TRBD1 call from TCRdb remains unchecked. The CDR3 runs 12 residues. Germline CDR1 reads GTSNPN; CDR2 reads SVGIG (reference sequence). The CDR3 loop is CAWNSGGNGYTF.

The rearrangement links TRBV1 to TRBJ1-5. TRBV1 is a pseudogene locus. The length of the CDR3 is 17 residues. This CDR3 reads CTSGRLEPQYSNQPQHF.

The chain uses TRBV5-1 and TRBJ2-7; TCRdb's assignment of TRBD1 cannot be checked, as there is no DNA. Germline V lookup: CDR1 SGHRS, CDR2 YFSETQ. The CDR3 contains 13 residues. The CDR3 spells CASSLGVKDEQYF. The full variable domain, rest sourced from reference TRBV5-1 and TRBJ2-7, is KAGVTQTPRYLIKTRGQQVTLSCSPISGHRSVSWYQQTPGQGLQFLFEYFSETQRNKGNFPGRFSGRQFSNSRSEMNVSTLELGDSALYLCASSLGVKDEQYFGPGTRLTVT.

The chain couples TRBV6-5 to TRBJ1-6. The CDR3 extends over 16 amino acids. From germline, CDR1 is MNHEY and CDR2 SVGAGI. CDR3 loop: CASSYSPRRGNSPLHF.

The chain joins TRBV12-3 or TRBV12-4 to TRBJ1-4; the TRBD1 assignment by TCRdb is unverifiable without DNA. The CDR3 loop spans 14 amino acids. CDR3 protein: CASRRTGQGEKLFF.

The chain combines TRBV19 with TRBJ1-2; checking the TCRdb D call of TRBD1 is not possible without DNA. The CDR3 is 13 amino acids. Germline CDR1 LNHDA, CDR2 SQIVND (reference sequence). Here the CDR3 reads CASSTRDPWGYTF.

The chain joins TRBV4-1 to TRBJ2-7; TCRdb indicates TRBD1, and absent DNA this call remains unverified. This CDR3 has 13 residues. The germline V gene encodes CDR1 MGHRA and CDR2 YSYEKL. This CDR3 reads CASSQPGQGSMNF.

V gene TRBV11-2 combines with J gene TRBJ2-3; TCRdb lists TRBD1, though no DNA is available to test this call. This CDR3 contains 16 residues. Germline V gene data show CDR1 as SGHAT and CDR2 as FQNNGV. CDR3 sequence reads: CASSKVTQGSTDTQYF.

V is TRBV29-1 and J is TRBJ2-5; TCRdb's D call of TRBD1 is untestable without DNA. Germline CDR1 SQVTM, CDR2 ANQGSEA. The CDR3 is 16 residues long. CDR3 residues: CSVELLGDPFQETQYF.

The chain recombines TRBV5-1 with TRBJ2-7; TCRdb returns TRBD1, unconfirmable since there is no DNA. Germline V gene data show CDR1 as SGHRS and CDR2 as YFSETQ. This CDR3 comprises 15 residues. This chain's CDR3 is CASSPGQGGVEEQYF.

This rearrangement joins TRBV24-1 to TRBJ2-3; TCRdb names TRBD1, which stays unverified in the absence of DNA. The CDR3 runs to 15 residues. The germline gives CDR1 KGHDR, CDR2 SFDVKD. The CDR3 reads CATSDSRGRTDTQYF.

The genes are TRBV12-3 or TRBV12-4 and TRBJ1-2. This CDR3 is 18 amino acids long. The CDR3 sequence: CASSSIPTKWGSNYGYTF.

The V call is TRBV28, the J call TRBJ1-5; TCRdb gives TRBD1 as the D gene, but with no DNA this cannot be confirmed. The germline CDR1 and CDR2 sequences are MDHEN and SYDVKM. There are 17 residues in the CDR3. CDR3: CASSLSGAGTGNQPQHF.